This record concerns one T cell receptor (beta chain) sequence. Antigen unknown. The data stem from a study of OX40 agonist ivuxolimab in advanced cancers. Study-level background: Age averaged about 66 years (range about 23 to 80), and more than 80% were male. Prior checkpoint blockade (anti-PD-1, anti-PD-L1 or anti-CTLA-4) was permitted; approximately 44% had it. Findings and caveats of the study: Clonal expansion from baseline to week 6 occurred in both CD4+ and CD8+ T cells. Low normalized T-cell clonal expansion was also seen in some nonresponders.

TCRdb keeps only in-frame clones here, not all; method: immunoSEQ multiplex PCR. The data show more than 75,000 clones, approximately 90% seen once. The V and J ends lost 4 bases and 0 bases, in that order; junction bases with no gene match: 2. The CDR3 length is 15 residues. From germline, CDR1 is KGHSH and CDR2 LQKENI. This specimen consisted of CD4+ or CD8+ T cells sorted from blood, obtained in a trial of the OX40 agonist ivuxolimab. The receptor comes from an adult with an advanced solid tumor such as melanoma, head and neck, liver or kidney cancer. The rearrangement joins TRBV18 to TRBJ2-4, with TRBD2 matching over 8 bases. This CDR3 reads CASSHGGEAKNIQYF. The CDR3, as DNA: TGTGCCAGCTCACACGGGGGGGAAGCCAAAAACATTCAGTACTTC.